This TCR beta chain was observed in a study of CD8 T cells in ankylosing spondylitis. Via MiXCR, TCRdb re-called the 5' RACE reads, giving one row per CDR3 protein. This sample has roughly 280,000 distinct CDR3 sequences, with approximately 20% found just once. Germline lookup yields CDR1 DFQATT and CDR2 SNEGSKA (reference sequence). This CDR3 comprises 12 residues. V was trimmed by 6 bases and J by 9 bases, leaving 12 bases between them. Points on this clonotype: What it recognizes is unknown.

Overall study findings and caveats: Ankylosing spondylitis blood appeared to be characterized by a TCR beta motif of eight highly homologous variants. A CD8+ phenotype characterized the disease-linked clones, which were relatively rare in peripheral blood. Past studies reported some motif variants in reactive arthritis synovial fluid and blood. There was reportedly significant enrichment of clones that were disease-linked in matched ankylosing spondylitis synovial fluid.

This TCR was recovered from a male donor with ankylosing spondylitis or in good health (not recorded which). Sequencing used blood, either unsorted or a sorted T cell fraction (not recorded which). The J gene is TRBJ1-6, the V gene TRBV20-1, with D possibly matching TRBD1 (5 bases). The chain's CDR3 is CSAAGTRSPLHF. In DNA form, the CDR3 reads TGCAGTGCGGCGGGGACGCGTTCACCCCTCCACTTT.